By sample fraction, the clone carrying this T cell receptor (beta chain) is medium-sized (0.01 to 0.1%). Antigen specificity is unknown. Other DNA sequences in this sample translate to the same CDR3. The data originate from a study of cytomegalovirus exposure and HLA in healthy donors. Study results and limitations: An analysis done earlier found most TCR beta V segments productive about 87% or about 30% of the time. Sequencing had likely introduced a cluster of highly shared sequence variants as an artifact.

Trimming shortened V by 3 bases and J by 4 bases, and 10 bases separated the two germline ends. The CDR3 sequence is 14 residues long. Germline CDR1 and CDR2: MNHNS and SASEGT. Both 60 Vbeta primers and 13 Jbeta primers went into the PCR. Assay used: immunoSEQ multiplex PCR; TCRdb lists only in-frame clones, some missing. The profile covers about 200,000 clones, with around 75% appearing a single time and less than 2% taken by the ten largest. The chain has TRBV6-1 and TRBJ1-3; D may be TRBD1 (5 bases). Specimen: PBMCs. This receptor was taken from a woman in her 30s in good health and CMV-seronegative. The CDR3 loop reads CASSDGASGNTIYF. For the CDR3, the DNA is TGTGCCAGCAGTGATGGGGCATCGGGAAACACCATATATTTT.